One sample yielded the 18 T cell receptor beta chains listed below, sequenced in a study of response to subunit inactivated influenza vaccine. From the RT-PCR reads, TCRdb called clonotypes with MiXCR, one entry per CDR3 protein. The table shows 430,000 or so distinct CDR3 sequences, with roughly 9.7% occurring only once. The sample was PBMCs from blood, taken roughly 48 days after vaccination. The receptors here all came from a man aged 45 to 65 who received an inactivated influenza vaccine.

This clonotype was counted a few times. This chain joins TRBV20-1 and TRBJ2-5, with D perhaps matching TRBD1 (5 bases). Trimming took 5 bases from V and 5 from J, leaving 15 bases between them. The CDR3 is made up of 13 amino acids. The germline V gene encodes CDR1 DFQATT and CDR2 SNEGSKA (reference sequence). CDR3 nucleotide sequence: TGCAGTGCTGGGTTGGGGCTAGGGGAGACCCAGTACTTC. This translates into CSAGLGLGETQYF.

The chain employs TRBV6-2 or TRBV6-3 and TRBJ2-7; 7 nucleotides align to TRBD1. J gave up 3 bases and V 5 bases, and 7 bases lay outside the gene matches. The CDR3 sequence is 14 residues long. Germline values: CDR1 MNHEY, CDR2 SVGEGT. Here the CDR3 reads CASSNRDRFYEQYF. The CDR3 DNA sequence: TGTGCCAGCAGTAACCGGGACAGATTCTACGAGCAGTACTTC.

The table lists this clonotype with many counts. V usage is TRBV6-2 or TRBV6-3 and J usage is TRBJ2-7; no firm D call. V lost 6 bases and J 2 bases, leaving 29 bases between the germline ends. The germline CDR1 and CDR2 sequences are MNHEY and SVGEGT. This CDR3 is built from 19 residues. The CDR3 coding sequence is TGTGCCAGCAGCACATCCCGCTCCCCCCGCGGCCCTACGACCTACGAGCAGTACTTC. It specifies CASSTSRSPRGPTTYEQYF.

This clonotype was seen only a few times. The chain combines TRBV10-1 with TRBJ1-5, with D hard to call. This CDR3 is 13 amino acids long. Deletions cut 4 bases from V and 9 bases from J, with 13 bases between. Germline-derived CDR1 and CDR2 are WNHNN and SYGVQD (reference sequence). The DNA for the CDR3 is TGCGCCAGCAGTGGGAGAAGCGATGGGCCCCAGCATTTT. This translates into CASSGRSDGPQHF.

The V gene is TRBV20-1, the J gene TRBJ2-1; 10 positions match TRBD2. The CDR3 consists of 15 residues. Germline V gene lookup returns CDR1 DFQATT and CDR2 SNEGSKA (reference sequence). V was pared by 0 bases and J by 6 bases, with 5 bases of the junction left unmatched. As DNA, the CDR3 is TGCAGTGCTAGAGAGGCTAGCGGGAGCCGCAATGAGCAGTTCTTC. Protein sequence: CSAREASGSRNEQFF.

This clonotype has ten or more counts. V is TRBV24-1 and J is TRBJ2-3; D gene ambiguous. The CDR3 consists of 15 residues. CDR1 is KGHDR and CDR2 is SFDVKD in the germline V gene. The ends were cut back, 4 bases at V and 0 bases at J, with 10 bases in the middle. CDR3 DNA: TGTGCCACCAGTGACGTTGGACGGAGCACAGATACGCAGTATTTT. Its protein product is CATSDVGRSTDTQYF.

This clonotype was seen only a few times. V and J are TRBV6-2 or TRBV6-3 and TRBJ1-2, with 9 bases aligning to TRBD1. Germline V gene lookup returns CDR1 MNHEY and CDR2 SVGEGT. Trimming cost V 7 bases and J 8 bases; bases outside gene matches: 8. The CDR3 loop spans 13 amino acids. The CDR3 sequence: CASTDDRGRGYTF. CDR3 DNA: TGTGCCAGCACCGACGACAGGGGGAGAGGCTACACCTTC.

This clonotype was seen more than once but under ten times. The chain is built from TRBV27 and TRBJ2-7; 9 bases map to TRBD1. CDR3 length: 15 amino acids. Germline CDR1 and CDR2: MNHEY and SMNVEV (reference sequence). J gave up 3 bases and V 5 bases, and 8 bases lay outside the gene matches. For the CDR3, the DNA is TGTGCCAGCAGTCGCGACCCGGGACAGGGCTACGAGCAGTACTTC. Translation gives CASSRDPGQGYEQYF.

This clonotype came up a few times. This sequence joins TRBV7-3 and TRBJ2-2, with 9 bases fitting TRBD1. This CDR3 contains 18 residues. Germline CDR1 reads SGHTA; CDR2 reads FQGTGA. Trimming removed 0 bases from V and 0 bases from J; junction bases left unmatched: 5. Here the CDR3 DNA reads TGTGCCAGCAGCTTAACTACCCGGGACAGGGCGAACACCGGGGAGCTGTTTTTT. It translates to CASSLTTRDRANTGELFF.

This clonotype was detected ten times or more. J is TRBJ2-7 and V is TRBV7-9; the D is unclear. This CDR3 contains 12 residues. CDR1 is SEHNR, CDR2 FQNEAQ, per germline (reference sequence). With 1 base removed from V and 6 bases from J, the gap between germline ends came to 7 bases. The CDR3 loop is CASSLVASEQYF. The CDR3 DNA is TGTGCCAGCAGCTTAGTAGCCTCCGAGCAGTACTTC.

This clonotype has just a few counts. CDR3 loop: CASSAVSLRETQYF. CDR3 nucleotides: TGTGCCAGCAGCGCAGTCAGTTTGAGGGAGACCCAGTACTTC. V is TRBV12-3 or TRBV12-4 and J is TRBJ2-5; no reliable D call. V was clipped by 6 bases and J by 5 bases, with 16 bases between them. The CDR3 runs to 14 residues.

This clonotype showed up just a few times. This sequence joins TRBV28 and TRBJ2-7; D not resolved. V lost 7 bases and J lost 0, with 10 bases in between. The germline V gene has CDR1 MDHEN and CDR2 SYDVKM. This CDR3 has 13 amino acids. CDR3 loop: CASKSRDSYEQYF. As DNA, the CDR3 is TGTGCCAGCAAATCTAGGGACTCCTACGAGCAGTACTTC. Combining the CDR3 with reference TRBV28 and TRBJ2-7 gives the whole variable domain DVKVTQSSRYLVKRTGEKVFLECVQDMDHENMFWYRQDPGLGLRLIYFSYDVKMKEKGDIPEGYSVSREKKERFSLILESASTNQTSMYLCASKSRDSYEQYFGPGTRLTVT.

The genes are TRBV21-1 and TRBJ2-5. TRBV21-1 is noted as a pseudogene. This CDR3 contains 12 residues. The chain's CDR3 is CASGDGQETQYF. The CDR3 DNA follows: TGTGCCAGCGGAGACGGCCAAGAGACCCAGTACTTC.

The chain links TRBV7-6 to TRBJ2-1; no clear D gene. CDR1 is SGHVS, CDR2 FNYEAQ, per germline. This CDR3 has 15 residues. The V and J ends lost 1 base and 5 bases respectively, with 12 bases between them. CDR3 coding DNA: TGTGCCAGCAGCTTAGGGACGTGGTCGGACAATGAGCAGTTCTTC. This codes for CASSLGTWSDNEQFF.

The CDR3 region is CASSLVVTSGIERRYEQYF. CDR3 sequence (DNA): TGTGCCAGCAGCTTGGTTGTGACTAGCGGGATAGAGAGGAGGTACGAGCAGTACTTC. V gene TRBV5-6 combines with J gene TRBJ2-7; the match to TRBD2 covers 11 bases. V was clipped by 0 bases and J by 4 bases; unmatched bases: 15. The CDR3 length is 19 residues. From germline, CDR1 is SGHDT and CDR2 YYEEEE.

This clonotype was seen many times. The CDR3: CASSRTVSHSYEQYF. In nucleotides, the CDR3 is TGTGCCAGCAGCAGGACTGTATCTCATTCCTACGAGCAGTACTTC. The V gene is TRBV6-1, the J gene TRBJ2-7; D is possibly TRBD2 (5 bases). Germline V gene sequence: CDR1 MNHNS, CDR2 SASEGT. The V gene lost 6 bases and the J gene lost 1 base, with 16 bases spanning the gap. There are 15 residues in the CDR3.

This clonotype was observed a few times. J is TRBJ2-3 and V is TRBV4-1; 9 nucleotides match TRBD2. J was trimmed by 4 bases and V by 2 bases; bases with no gene match: 4. Germline lookup yields CDR1 MGHRA and CDR2 YSYEKL. This CDR3 has 15 amino acids. The CDR3 nucleotides are TGCGCCAGCAGCCAACGTAGCGGGAGCGCAGATACGCAGTATTTT. Encoded protein: CASSQRSGSADTQYF.

This clonotype has a count of ten or more. The chain combines TRBV6-6 with TRBJ2-1; no firm D call. CDR1 MNHNY and CDR2 SVGAGI come from the germline V gene (reference sequence). The V end was cut by 6 bases, the J end by 0 bases, with 6 bases between. The CDR3 extends over 13 amino acids. CDR3 loop: CASRGFSYNEQFF. DNA of the CDR3: TGTGCCAGCAGAGGGTTCTCCTACAATGAGCAGTTCTTC.